This T cell receptor beta chain originates from a study of Tregs in tolerant kidney transplant recipients. Study findings and constraints: Findings come from small patient numbers and require larger validation. Activated donor B cell expansion appeared to reveal the most relevant donor-specific TCRbeta repertoire. This study did not directly address biological reproducibility.

Unmatched junction bases numbered 8, after V lost 2 bases and J lost 4 bases. Per germline, CDR1 SEHNR and CDR2 FQNEAQ (reference sequence). The CDR3 runs 15 residues. Here immunoSEQ multiplex PCR was the method, and the copy in TCRdb shows in-frame clones only, minus some. This sample has approximately 1,800 clones, with about 70% found just once. In regard to this clone: The antigen is not known.

The material sequenced was CD8+ T cells from blood cultured with allogeneic cells. The receptor comes from a human donor in good health. V gene TRBV7-9 combines with J gene TRBJ2-7; 7 bases line up with TRBD2. DNA of the CDR3: TGTGCCAGCAGCTTACCGGCGGGAGTAGTGTACGAGCAGTACTTC. Its translation: CASSLPAGVVYEQYF.